Presented here are 29 T cell receptor beta chains from one specimen sequenced in a study of type 1 and type 2 diabetes patients. PCR was run on genomic DNA. Multiplex PCR with 30 forward and 13 reverse primers amplified the TCR beta CDR3. Each CDR3 protein is one row after TCRdb ran MiXCR on the multiplex PCR reads. The sample carries about 250,000 distinct CDR3 sequences, approximately 50% recorded once. The material sequenced was peripheral blood mononuclear cells (PBMCs). Source of these receptors: a man between 18 and 35 years old with type 2 diabetes.

This chain connects TRBV29-1 to TRBJ2-7; TRBD1 or TRBD2 may be the D gene (5 bases each). CDR3 length: 13 residues. The V gene lost 3 bases and the J gene lost 5 bases, with 14 bases spanning the gap. Germline assignment: CDR1 SQVTM and CDR2 ANQGSEA. The chain's CDR3 is CSVEGPGPDEQYF. The CDR3 region has the DNA TGCAGCGTTGAGGGTCCGGGGCCGGACGAGCAGTACTTC.

This clonotype has ten or more counts. The V gene is TRBV2, the J gene TRBJ1-1; D is unresolved. The length of the CDR3 is 11 residues. V lost 4 bases and J lost 3, with 3 bases in between. In germline, CDR1 is SNHLY, CDR2 FYNNEI. CDR3 bases: TGTGCCAGCAGTGCCTACACTGAAGCTTTCTTT. This codes for CASSAYTEAFF.

This rearrangement joins TRBV30 to TRBJ2-5; no reliable D call. Per the germline V gene, CDR1 is GTSNPN and CDR2 is SVGIG (reference sequence). Trimming pared 8 bases from V and 6 bases from J, leaving 13 bases between. The CDR3 extends over 11 amino acids. The CDR3 loop is CASMTQQTQYF. In DNA, the CDR3 is TGTGCCAGTATGACTCAGCAGACCCAGTACTTC.

DNA of the CDR3: TGTGCCAGTAGTCACAGGGAGGGAGAGACCCAGTACTTC. Translation: CASSHREGETQYF. The gene calls are TRBV19 and TRBJ2-5; a weak D match, TRBD2 (7 bases). Trimming left V 5 bases short and J 4 bases short, with 11 bases between. The CDR3 covers 13 residues. Per the germline V gene, CDR1 is LNHDA and CDR2 is SQIVND (reference sequence).

This clonotype appeared a single time. The junction departs from germline at one end; a sequencing error may be responsible. V and J are TRBV5-1 and TRBJ2-1, with D uncertain. The germline V gene encodes CDR1 SGHRS and CDR2 YFSETQ. The CDR3 contains 13 residues. The CDR3 loop reads CASSPNTYDEQFF. CDR3 DNA: TGCGCCAGCAGTCCCAATACCTACGATGAGCAGTTCTTC.

The genes are TRBV9 and TRBJ2-5; perhaps TRBD1 as D (5 bases). V was trimmed by 3 bases and J by 1 base, leaving 7 bases between them. Germline CDR1 reads SGDLS; CDR2 reads YYNGEE. The CDR3 sequence is 13 residues long. CDR3 amino acids: CASSGQLQETQYF. For the CDR3, the DNA is TGTGCCAGCAGCGGACAGCTCCAAGAGACCCAGTACTTC. The entire variable domain, with the rest obtained from reference TRBV9 and TRBJ2-5, is as follows: DSGVTQTPKHLITATGQRVTLRCSPRSGDLSVYWYQQSLDQGLQFLIQYYNGEERAKGNILERFSAQQFPDLHSELNLSSLELGDSALYFCASSGQLQETQYFGPGTRLLVL.

This chain uses TRBV5-1 with TRBJ2-2, with D hard to call. CDR1 is SGHRS, CDR2 YFSETQ, per germline. The CDR3 is 14 residues long. The ends were cut back, 4 bases at V and 6 bases at J, with 13 bases in the middle. CDR3 in amino acids: CASSGERVSGELFF. Here the CDR3 DNA reads TGCGCCAGCAGCGGGGAAAGGGTTTCCGGGGAGCTGTTTTTT. Variable domain in full (rest from reference TRBV5-1 and TRBJ2-2): KAGVTQTPRYLIKTRGQQVTLSCSPISGHRSVSWYQQTPGQGLQFLFEYFSETQRNKGNFPGRFSGRQFSNSRSEMNVSTLELGDSALYLCASSGERVSGELFFGEGSRLTVL.

The J gene is TRBJ1-2, the V gene TRBV2; unclear D gene. This CDR3 spans 13 amino acids. V lost 4 bases and J lost 4, with 10 bases in between. The germline gives CDR1 SNHLY, CDR2 FYNNEI. CDR3 loop: CASSGQAPYGYTF. CDR3 DNA: TGTGCCAGCAGTGGTCAGGCCCCCTATGGCTACACCTTC.

This chain links TRBV4-2 with TRBJ2-7, with D perhaps TRBD1 or TRBD2 (6 bases each). V shed 4 bases and J shed 7 bases, with 17 bases lying between them. Germline-derived CDR1 and CDR2 are LGHNA and YNFKEQ. This CDR3 comprises 14 residues. The CDR3 region is CASSLNRVAGEQYF. CDR3 DNA: TGTGCCAGCAGCCTAAACAGGGTGGCGGGGGAGCAGTACTTC.

The V and J genes are TRBV20-1 and TRBJ1-2, with 9 bases fitting TRBD1. Losses at the gene ends were 7 bases for V and 3 bases for J; bases not matched to a gene: 9. Germline CDR1 is DFQATT and CDR2 is SNEGSKA (reference sequence). The CDR3 covers 14 residues. This CDR3 is CSVIGTGRYYGYTF. CDR3 DNA sequence: TGCAGTGTCATAGGGACAGGGCGTTACTATGGCTACACCTTC.

This chain uses TRBV18 with TRBJ1-4; no clear D gene. V was cut by 1 base and J by 0 bases, with 3 bases left in between. CDR3 size: 14 residues. Germline loops: CDR1 KGHSH, CDR2 LQKENI. CDR3 sequence reads: CASSPQATNEKLFF. The CDR3 DNA follows: TGTGCCAGCTCACCACAGGCAACTAATGAAAAACTGTTTTTT.

This chain uses TRBV28 with TRBJ1-2, with D unresolved. This CDR3 region has 13 residues. Germline CDR1 and CDR2: MDHEN and SYDVKM. Trimming left V 2 bases short and J 4 bases short, with 8 bases between. The DNA for the CDR3 is TGTGCCAGCAGTTTAGTGGGTCCCTATGGCTACACCTTC. Translating it yields CASSLVGPYGYTF.

The V gene is TRBV7-9, the J gene TRBJ2-5, with a possible D match to TRBD1 (6 bases). V was clipped by 3 bases and J by 2 bases, with 10 bases between them. CDR3 size: 14 residues. Germline V CDR1 and CDR2: SEHNR, FQNEAQ (reference sequence). The CDR3 region is CASSFRTAQETQYF. The DNA of the CDR3 is TGTGCCAGCAGCTTCCGGACAGCTCAAGAGACCCAGTACTTC.

This chain connects TRBV12-3 or TRBV12-4 to TRBJ2-2; D is perhaps TRBD2 (6 bases). Trimming pared 6 bases from V and 8 bases from J, leaving 13 bases between. The CDR3 has 13 residues. The CDR3 bases are TGTGCCAGCAGGGGAGGACCCGCTGGGGAGCTGTTTTTT. Encoded protein: CASRGGPAGELFF.

As regards this clonotype: One end of the junction is discordant with germline, which a read error may explain. V and J are TRBV2 and TRBJ2-5; maybe TRBD2 (5 bases). Looked up from germline, CDR1 is SNHLY and CDR2 is FYNNEI. This CDR3 region has 15 residues. CDR3 sequence (DNA): TGTGCCACCAGTGACGCTCCCGGCCGCGGGGAGACCCAGTACTTC. This translates into CATSDAPGRGETQYF.

In this sample, this clonotype turned up a few times. Possible read error: a much larger clone is one base away. The chain is built from TRBV20-1 and TRBJ1-6; no reliable D call. Germline assignment: CDR1 DFQATT and CDR2 SNEGSKA (reference sequence). This CDR3 contains 18 residues. The CDR3 DNA reads TGCAGTGCTAATCCGCCCCCAAGGGTGGTGTCCTATAATTCACCCCCCCACTTT. This gives the protein CSANPPPRVVSYNSPPHF.

CDR3 in DNA: TGCAGTGCATCCCGGGACAGGGAAAGAACTGAAGCTTTCTTT. Its translation is CSASRDRERTEAFF. This chain links TRBV20-1 with TRBJ1-1; TRBD1 aligns across 9 bases. Germline loops: CDR1 DFQATT, CDR2 SNEGSKA (reference sequence). The CDR3 extends over 14 amino acids. The V and J ends lost 6 bases and 5 bases, in that order; junction bases with no gene match: 10.

This clonotype has only a few counts. The gene calls are TRBV4-3 and TRBJ2-5; 12 positions agree with TRBD1. Trimming removed 0 bases from V and 4 bases from J; junction bases left unmatched: 6. This CDR3 region has 17 residues. Germline CDR1 LGHNA, CDR2 YSLEER. The CDR3 bases are TGCGCCAGCAGCCAAGATTGGGGGACAGGGGGCGGAGAGACCCAGTACTTC. This translates into CASSQDWGTGGGETQYF.

V is TRBV9 and J is TRBJ2-1; 8 positions agree with TRBD2. The ends lost 0 bases at V and 4 bases at J; junction bases unmatched: 9. The CDR3 length is 17 residues. CDR1 and CDR2 from the germline V gene are SGDLS and YYNGEE. DNA of the CDR3: TGTGCCAGCAGCGTAGGGGAGCGGGAGACGAGATACAATGAGCAGTTCTTC. Residues: CASSVGERETRYNEQFF. The full variable domain, rest sourced from reference TRBV9 and TRBJ2-1, is DSGVTQTPKHLITATGQRVTLRCSPRSGDLSVYWYQQSLDQGLQFLIQYYNGEERAKGNILERFSAQQFPDLHSELNLSSLELGDSALYFCASSVGERETRYNEQFFGPGTRLTVL.

The V and J genes are TRBV6-2 or TRBV6-3 and TRBJ2-7; maybe TRBD2 (6 bases). This CDR3 is 16 amino acids long. Per the germline V gene, CDR1 is MNHEY and CDR2 is SVGEGT. V was clipped by 4 bases and J by 3 bases, with 19 bases between them. CDR3 sequence: CASSFRESGLSYEQYF. The CDR3 DNA reads TGTGCCAGCAGTTTTCGGGAAAGCGGGCTAAGCTACGAGCAGTACTTC.

There are many counts of this clonotype. The chain joins TRBV10-1 to TRBJ2-7, with D possibly matching TRBD2 (5 bases). V dropped 5 bases and J dropped 2 bases, with 16 bases sitting between them. Germline V lookup: CDR1 WNHNN, CDR2 SYGVQD (reference sequence). The CDR3 is made up of 15 amino acids. The CDR3 DNA sequence: TGCGCCAGCAGTCCAAGTAGAGGGAGAACCTACGAGCAGTACTTC. Translating it yields CASSPSRGRTYEQYF.

V is TRBV10-2 and J is TRBJ1-4, with D possibly being TRBD1 (5 bases). The V gene lost 0 bases and the J gene lost 6 bases, with 11 bases spanning the gap. The CDR3 sequence is 15 residues long. Germline V gene data show CDR1 as WSHSY and CDR2 as SAAADI. The CDR3: CASSESGGPYEKLFF. Written as DNA, the CDR3 is TGCGCCAGCAGTGAGTCGGGGGGACCCTATGAAAAACTGTTTTTT.

V and J are TRBV11-2 and TRBJ1-4, with TRBD1 as a possible D gene (5 bases). Per germline, CDR1 SGHAT and CDR2 FQNNGV. The CDR3 covers 16 residues. V was trimmed by 3 bases and J by 5 bases, leaving 16 bases between them. The CDR3 is CASSLVGALGNEKLFF. CDR3 coding DNA: TGTGCCAGCAGCTTGGTTGGGGCTTTAGGCAATGAAAAACTGTTTTTT.

A few counts support this clonotype. This sequence joins TRBV29-1 and TRBJ1-1; D possibly corresponds to TRBD1 (5 bases). Germline assignment: CDR1 SQVTM and CDR2 ANQGSEA. This CDR3 has 13 amino acids. The V end lost 3 bases, the J end lost 1 base, and 9 bases lay between the germline ends. The CDR3 sequence: CSVDAGPNTEAFF. The CDR3 DNA reads as TGCAGCGTTGACGCAGGGCCGAACACTGAAGCTTTCTTT.

This chain uses TRBV7-8 with TRBJ1-1; no definite D call. Germline values: CDR1 SGHVS, CDR2 FQNEAQ. CDR3 size: 15 residues. Trimming removed 1 base at V and 1 base at J, with 10 bases between. The CDR3: CASSLDLETNTEAFF. CDR3 DNA sequence: TGTGCCAGCAGCTTAGACCTGGAGACGAACACTGAAGCTTTCTTT.

The chain uses TRBV29-1 and TRBJ2-1; D is unresolved. The germline V and J ends were trimmed by 6 bases and 2 bases, with 8 bases remaining between them. Germline V gene data show CDR1 as SQVTM and CDR2 as ANQGSEA. CDR3 length: 12 residues. The CDR3 region has the DNA TGCAGCGTGAATCTGGCCTACAATGAGCAGTTCTTC. Its protein product is CSVNLAYNEQFF.

This chain uses TRBV7-2 with TRBJ2-5; D ambiguous. V was cut by 5 bases and J by 5 bases, with 18 bases left in between. Germline CDR1 reads SGHTA; CDR2 reads FQGNSA. This CDR3 has 15 residues. CDR3 nucleotide sequence: TGTGCCAGCAGCCCCCTCCACTTAAGACGGGAGACCCAGTACTTC. It yields the protein CASSPLHLRRETQYF.

The rearrangement joins TRBV7-9 to TRBJ2-7; 7 bases fit TRBD2. The trim removed 5 bases at V and 5 bases at J, leaving 3 bases unmatched. The CDR3 is made up of 12 amino acids. Germline V gene data show CDR1 as SEHNR and CDR2 as FQNEAQ (reference sequence). The CDR3 here is CASSPGTNEQYF. The CDR3 DNA sequence: TGTGCCAGCAGCCCCGGGACTAACGAGCAGTACTTC. The variable domain in full, with the rest retrieved from reference TRBV7-9 and TRBJ2-7, is DTGVSQNPRHKITKRGQNVTFRCDPISEHNRLYWYRQTLGQGPEFLTYFQNEAQLEKSRLLSDRFSAERPKGSFSTLEIQRTEQGDSAMYLCASSPGTNEQYFGPGTRLTVT.

This clonotype showed up just once. The chain links TRBV13 to TRBJ1-6; D not resolved. This CDR3 region has 15 residues. The germline V and J ends were trimmed by 4 bases and 6 bases, with 13 bases remaining between them. Germline CDR1 and CDR2: PRHDT and FYEKMQ (reference sequence). The CDR3 DNA is TGTGCCAGCAGCTCACAGACGGGTACTAATTCACCCCTCCACTTT. It encodes CASSSQTGTNSPLHF.